In this sample, the clone carrying this TCR beta chain turned up many times. Its cognate antigen is unknown. The sample comes from a study of T cells in Graves' hyperthyroidism and ophthalmopathy. Study findings and constraints: Most thyroid-expanded clonotypes above 0.001 were also found in blood.

Diagnostic assessment was based on clinical symptoms, serum thyroxine and TRAb, thyroid ultrasound and orbital computed tomography. There were TCR beta CDR3 regions amplified from RNA transcripts. The HTBI set primed first-round TCR CDR3 RT-PCR. TCRdb used MiXCR to reprocess the multiplex PCR reads, holding one entry per CDR3 protein. The sample shows about 200,000 distinct CDR3 sequences, about 17% of them seen only once. The CDR3 length is 11 residues. Trimming took 8 bases from V and 7 from J, leaving 9 bases between them. The germline gives CDR1 SGHNT, CDR2 YENEEA. The chain couples TRBV11-3 to TRBJ1-5, with no clear D. This TCR was sampled from a woman aged 50 to 60 with Graves' hyperthyroidism. Sequenced: blood. The CDR3 protein is CASLRVQPQHF. CDR3 DNA sequence: TGTGCCAGCCTTCGGGTGCAGCCCCAGCATTTT.